This TCR beta chain was identified in a study of cytomegalovirus exposure and HLA in healthy donors. Notes on this clone: Its antigen is as yet unknown.

Every donor was a healthy person donating bone marrow. The CDR3 extends over 17 amino acids. The J segment lost 6 bases and the V segment lost 0 bases, leaving 11 bases of the junction unmatched. Germline assignment: CDR1 SNHLY and CDR2 FYNNEI. This PCR relied on a set of 60 Vbeta primers and 13 Jbeta primers. The repertoire was sequenced with immunoSEQ multiplex PCR; TCRdb's copy has only in-frame clones and lacks some. The data hold over 65,000 clones, with around 79% observed a single time. Whole-study results and caveats: The study designated about 160 TCR beta chains cytomegalovirus-associated.

This TCR came from a young woman in good health and CMV-seropositive. Material: PBMCs. The chain couples TRBV2 to TRBJ2-3; 8 positions match TRBD2. CDR3 amino acids: CASSEAEGAGVEDTQYF. Here the CDR3 DNA reads TGTGCCAGCAGTGAAGCGGAAGGAGCGGGAGTTGAGGATACGCAGTATTTT.